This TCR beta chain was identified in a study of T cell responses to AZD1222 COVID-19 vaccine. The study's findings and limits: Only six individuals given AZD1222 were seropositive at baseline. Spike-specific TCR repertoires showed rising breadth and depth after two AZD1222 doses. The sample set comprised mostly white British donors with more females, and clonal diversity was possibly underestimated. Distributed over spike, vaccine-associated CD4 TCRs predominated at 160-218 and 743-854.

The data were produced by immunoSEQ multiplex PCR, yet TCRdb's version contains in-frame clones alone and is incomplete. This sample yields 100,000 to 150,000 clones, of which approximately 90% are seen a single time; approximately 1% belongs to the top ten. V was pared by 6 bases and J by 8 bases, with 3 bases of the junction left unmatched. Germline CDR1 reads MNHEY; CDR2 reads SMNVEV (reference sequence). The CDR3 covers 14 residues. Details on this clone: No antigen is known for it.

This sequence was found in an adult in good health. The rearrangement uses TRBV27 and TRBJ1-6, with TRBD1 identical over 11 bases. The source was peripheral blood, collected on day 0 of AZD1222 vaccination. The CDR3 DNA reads TGTGCCAGCAGAGGGACAGGGGGGCATTCACCCCTCCACTTT. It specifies CASRGTGGHSPLHF.